This is a list of T cell receptor beta chains from one sample in a study of T cell responses to AZD1222 COVID-19 vaccine. TCRdb's copy holds only in-frame clones and misses some; the assay was immunoSEQ multiplex PCR. The sample includes roughly 160,000 clones, about 90% of them seen just once. This material consisted of peripheral blood, taken on day 0 of MenACWY control vaccination. The receptors derive from an adult in good health. Each CDR3 is given with its conserved first and last residue. The D gene is left open where the match is weak. Not all rows give a size; the values are once, few, many and, for expanded clones, a class.

NA	NA	TRBV7-2	TRBJ2-1	CASSLVWASSYNEQFF	TGTGCCAGCAGCTTAGTGTGGGCTAGTTCTTACAATGAGCAGTTCTTC
NA	NA	TRBV5-1	TRBJ2-1	CASSLDSPYNEQFF	TGCGCCAGCAGCTTGGACAGTCCCTACAATGAGCAGTTCTTC
TRBD1	NA	TRBV24-1	TRBJ1-2	CATSDSSGTGVANGYTF	TGTGCCACCAGTGATTCTTCCGGGACAGGGGTAGCGAATGGCTACACCTTC
NA	NA	TRBV10-3	TRBJ2-7	CAISGALGTLSYEQYF	TGTGCCATCAGTGGGGCCCTCGGGACTCTCTCCTACGAGCAGTACTTC
NA	NA	TRBV6-1	TRBJ1-6	CASSERVSSYNSPLHF	TGTGCCAGCAGTGAAAGGGTTAGCTCCTATAATTCACCCCTCCACTTT
TRBD1	NA	TRBV29-1	TRBJ2-2	CSVLGQDGELFF	TGCAGCGTTTTGGGACAGGACGGGGAGCTGTTTTTT
NA	NA	TRBV7-2	TRBJ2-2	CASSRVDTGELFF	TGTGCCAGCAGCCGGGTGGACACCGGGGAGCTGTTTTTT
TRBD1	NA	TRBV3-1/TRBV3-2	TRBJ1-1	CASSLRDRGLLAEAFF	TGTGCCAGCAGCTTACGTGACAGGGGACTACTAGCTGAAGCTTTCTTT
TRBD1	NA	TRBV4-1	TRBJ2-7	CASSIKPGQGNEQYF	TGCGCCAGCAGCATCAAACCGGGACAGGGGAACGAGCAGTACTTC
NA	NA	TRBV30	TRBJ1-4	CAWGTGLGDEKLFF	TGTGCCTGGGGTACCGGACTAGGGGATGAAAAACTGTTTTTT
NA	NA	TRBV27	TRBJ2-7	CASRLSGHTWEEQYF	TGTGCCAGTCGACTCTCGGGGCACACCTGGGAAGAGCAGTACTTC
TRBD1	NA	TRBV7-9	TRBJ2-7	CASSLRSGQGPYEQYF	TGTGCCAGCAGTTTAAGATCGGGACAGGGTCCCTACGAGCAGTACTTC
TRBD1	NA	TRBV11-3	TRBJ2-7	CASSYSGTGGTYEQYF	TGTGCCAGCAGCTACTCCGGGACAGGGGGGACCTACGAGCAGTACTTC
NA	NA	TRBV30	TRBJ2-2	CAWGAGSNTGELFF	TGTGCCTGGGGGGCCGGATCGAACACCGGGGAGCTGTTTTTT
NA	NA	TRBV5-8	TRBJ2-7	CASSLGQGSYEQYF	TGTGCCAGCAGCTTAGGGCAGGGTTCCTACGAGCAGTACTTC
TRBD2	few	TRBV11-2	TRBJ2-7	CASSLAGTTSYEQYF	TGTGCCAGCAGCTTAGCCGGGACTACCTCCTACGAGCAGTACTTC
NA	NA	TRBV11-2	TRBJ2-1	CAGSLEASFYNEQFF	TGTGCCGGCAGCTTAGAGGCTAGCTTCTACAATGAGCAGTTCTTC
NA	NA	TRBV9	TRBJ1-3	CASSVSLLISGNTIYF	TGTGCCAGCAGCGTCTCACTCCTTATCTCTGGAAACACCATATATTTT
NA	NA	TRBV7-7	TRBJ2-2	CASSLASSGTGELFF	TGTGCCAGCAGCTTGGCCAGCTCCGGCACCGGGGAGCTGTTTTTT
NA	NA	TRBV19	TRBJ2-1	CASSPGLNYNEQFF	TGTGCCAGTAGTCCCGGACTTAACTACAATGAGCAGTTCTTC
NA	NA	TRBV7-3	TRBJ2-3	CASSPTSLPRFRDHTDTQYF	TGTGCCAGCAGTCCGACGAGCTTGCCGAGGTTCCGGGACCACACAGATACGCAGTATTTT
NA	NA	TRBV28	TRBJ1-2	CASKLPGSGYTF	TGTGCCAGCAAATTGCCAGGGAGCGGCTACACCTTC
TRBD1	NA	TRBV5-6	TRBJ1-2	CAREKDRDYGYTF	TGTGCCAGGGAAAAGGACAGGGACTATGGCTACACCTTC
TRBD2	NA	TRBV27	TRBJ2-7	CASSLRGTSAYEQYF	TGTGCCAGCAGTTTGCGGGGGACTAGCGCTTACGAGCAGTACTTC
TRBD1	few	TRBV7-9	TRBJ2-7	CASSRQGKGEQYF	TGTGCCAGCAGCCGACAGGGAAAGGGCGAGCAGTACTTC
TRBD2	NA	TRBV9	TRBJ2-5	CASSEGLAGGGETQYF	TGTGCCAGCAGCGAGGGACTAGCGGGAGGAGGAGAGACCCAGTACTTC
NA	NA	TRBV2	TRBJ1-5	CASSKQMIITNQPQHF	TGTGCCAGCAGTAAACAGATGATTATAACCAATCAGCCCCAGCATTTT
NA	NA	TRBV6-5	TRBJ1-1	CASRRQGTEAFF	TGTGCCAGCAGGCGTCAGGGGACTGAAGCTTTCTTT
NA	NA	TRBV30	TRBJ2-2	CAWRGHPNTGELFF	TGTGCCTGGAGGGGACATCCGAACACCGGGGAGCTGTTTTTT
NA	NA	TRBV28	TRBJ2-2	CASRFTGELFF	TGTGCCAGCAGATTCACCGGGGAGCTGTTTTTT
NA	NA	TRBV9	TRBJ1-5	CASSALEGQGQPQHF	TGTGCCAGCAGCGCCCTCGAGGGGCAAGGGCAGCCCCAGCATTTT
TRBD1	NA	TRBV6-2/TRBV6-3	TRBJ2-3	CASSYVPRGHTQYF	TGTGCCAGCAGTTATGTGCCCAGGGGGCATACGCAGTATTTT
NA	NA	TRBV19	TRBJ2-1	CASSIGRSSYNEQFF	TGTGCCAGTAGTATTGGCAGAAGCTCCTACAATGAGCAGTTCTTC
TRBD1	NA	TRBV28	TRBJ1-5	CASGLEGGAGQPQHF	TGTGCCAGCGGACTCGAAGGGGGCGCCGGTCAGCCCCAGCATTTT
TRBD2	NA	TRBV9	TRBJ2-1	CASSVQLAGVPDNEQFF	TGTGCCAGCAGCGTCCAACTAGCGGGAGTACCAGACAATGAGCAGTTCTTC
TRBD1	NA	TRBV6-1	TRBJ1-5	CASSEEDRLRQPQHF	TGTGCCAGCAGTGAAGAGGACAGGCTTAGGCAGCCCCAGCATTTT